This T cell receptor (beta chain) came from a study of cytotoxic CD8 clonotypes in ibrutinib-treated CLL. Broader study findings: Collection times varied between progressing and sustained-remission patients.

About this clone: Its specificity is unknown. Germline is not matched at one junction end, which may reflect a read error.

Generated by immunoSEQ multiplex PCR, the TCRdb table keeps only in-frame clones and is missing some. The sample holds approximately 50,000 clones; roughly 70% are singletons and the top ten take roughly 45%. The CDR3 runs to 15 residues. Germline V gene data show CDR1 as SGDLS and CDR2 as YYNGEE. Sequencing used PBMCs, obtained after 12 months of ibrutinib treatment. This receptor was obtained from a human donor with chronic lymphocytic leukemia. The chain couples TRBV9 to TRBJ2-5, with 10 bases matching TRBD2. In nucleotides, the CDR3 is TGTGCCAGCAGCGTTAGCGGGAGGCCTCAAGGGACCCAGTACTTC. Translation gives CASSVSGRPQGTQYF.